This T cell receptor beta chain came from a study of blood T cells in healthy people across ages. The second PCR ran about 6 to 12 cycles with a sample-barcoded 5' primer and J-beta primers. Each cDNA molecule, via a template-switch adaptor with 12 random nucleotides, was tagged. Each CDR3 protein is one row after TCRdb ran MiXCR on the 5' RACE reads. The sample carries around 500,000 distinct CDR3 sequences, under 55% recorded once. This TCR came from an elderly man in good health. The sequencing sample was made of blood.

The CDR3 DNA follows: TGTGCCAGCAGTGACCGTTCGAACACTGAAGCTTTCTTT. It is translated as CASSDRSNTEAFF. This chain joins TRBV6-6 and TRBJ1-1; D is ambiguous. Germline V gene lookup returns CDR1 MNHNY and CDR2 SVGAGI (reference sequence). The CDR3 loop spans 13 amino acids. Trimming cost V 5 bases and J 1 base, with 8 bases left between them.